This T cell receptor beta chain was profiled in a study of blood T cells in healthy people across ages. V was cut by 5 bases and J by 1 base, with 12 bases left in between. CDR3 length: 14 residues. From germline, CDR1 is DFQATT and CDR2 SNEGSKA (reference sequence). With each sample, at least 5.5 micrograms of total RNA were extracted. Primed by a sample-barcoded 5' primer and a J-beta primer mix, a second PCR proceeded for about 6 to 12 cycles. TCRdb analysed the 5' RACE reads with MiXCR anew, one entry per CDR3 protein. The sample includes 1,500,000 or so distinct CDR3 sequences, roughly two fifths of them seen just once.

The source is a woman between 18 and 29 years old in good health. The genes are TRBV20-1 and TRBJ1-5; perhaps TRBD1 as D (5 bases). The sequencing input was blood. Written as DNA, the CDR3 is TGCAGTGCTGACGCAGGGACGAGCAATCAGCCCCAGCATTTT. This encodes CSADAGTSNQPQHF.